The rows below give T cell receptor beta chains drawn from one sample of a study of cytomegalovirus exposure and HLA in healthy donors. Profiled with immunoSEQ multiplex PCR; TCRdb holds only in-frame clones, not every one. The sample contains about 200,000 clones, 65% to 80% of which appear only once. What was sequenced was PBMCs. The receptors come from a man in his forties or fifties in good health and CMV-seronegative. Both conserved end residues are part of each CDR3. A D gene is named only where the DNA matches it firmly. Clone size is stated in some rows and not others, as once, few, many or a class when expanded.

V gene	J gene	clone size	D gene	CDR3 protein	CDR3 DNA
TRBV29-1	TRBJ2-3	.	TRBD2	CSAQAGTARDTQYF	TGCAGCGCTCAAGCGGGGACTGCACGAGATACGCAGTATTTT
TRBV30	TRBJ2-7	.	.	CAWTGDEVSYEQYF	TGTGCCTGGACAGGGGATGAGGTCTCCTACGAGCAGTACTTC
TRBV9	TRBJ2-3	.	TRBD2	CASSPRASGLTSTDTQYF	TGTGCCAGCAGCCCCCGGGCTAGCGGACTAACTAGCACAGATACGCAGTATTTT
TRBV29-1	TRBJ1-2	.	.	CSVEVGGYGYTF	TGCAGCGTTGAAGTCGGCGGCTATGGCTACACCTTC
TRBV7-4	TRBJ1-3	.	.	CASSGTGTYGNTIYF	TGTGCCAGCAGCGGCACAGGGACCTATGGAAACACCATATATTTT
TRBV11-2	TRBJ2-7	.	TRBD2	CASSSPLADPYEQYF	TGTGCCAGCAGCTCCCCACTAGCGGACCCCTACGAGCAGTACTTC
TRBV5-1	TRBJ1-4	.	.	CASSLQRGISEKLFF	TGCGCCAGCAGCTTGCAACGGGGGATTAGTGAAAAACTGTTTTTT
TRBV5-5	TRBJ1-1	once	.	CASSLVPADTEAFF	TGTGCCAGCAGCTTGGTACCCGCGGACACTGAAGCTTTCTTT
TRBV13	TRBJ2-1	.	.	CASSFEGVSYNEQFF	TGTGCCAGCAGCTTCGAGGGGGTCTCCTACAATGAGCAGTTCTTC
TRBV5-6	TRBJ2-1	.	.	CASSTYRAGEQFF	TGTGCCAGCAGCACCTACAGGGCAGGGGAGCAGTTCTTC
TRBV9	TRBJ2-4	.	TRBD1	CASSLRPGTGSNIQYF	TGTGCCAGCAGCCTTCGCCCCGGGACAGGGAGTAACATTCAGTACTTC
TRBV5-5	TRBJ1-1	.	.	CASSPSPQELNTEAFF	TGTGCCAGCAGCCCAAGCCCCCAGGAACTGAACACTGAAGCTTTCTTT
TRBV19	TRBJ2-3	.	TRBD2	CASSSGGAPDTQYF	TGTGCCAGTTCTAGCGGGGGGGCCCCCGATACGCAGTATTTT
TRBV19	TRBJ1-5	.	.	CASSIAATAGQPQHF	TGTGCCAGTAGTATCGCCGCGACAGCGGGACAGCCCCAGCATTTT
TRBV15	TRBJ1-3	.	TRBD1	CATSRGQGLTGNTIYF	TGTGCCACCAGCAGGGGACAGGGACTTACTGGAAACACCATATATTTT
TRBV10-2	TRBJ1-1	.	.	CASSEMRTATEAFF	TGCGCCAGCAGTGAGATGAGGACTGCCACTGAAGCTTTCTTT
TRBV18	TRBJ1-5	.	TRBD1	CASSPGQRNQPQHF	TGTGCCAGCTCACCGGGACAGCGAAATCAGCCCCAGCATTTT
TRBV7-9	TRBJ2-5	.	TRBD1	CASSPRGRETQYF	TGTGCCAGCAGTCCTAGGGGGCGAGAGACCCAGTACTTC
TRBV6-1	TRBJ2-7	.	.	CASSTSSYEQYF	TGTGCCAGCAGCACTAGCTCCTACGAGCAGTACTTC
TRBV14	TRBJ1-5	.	TRBD1	CASSPTRDSGDNQPQHF	TGTGCCAGCAGCCCGACCCGGGACAGTGGAGACAATCAGCCCCAGCATTTT
TRBV18	TRBJ1-1	.	.	CASSKLDKDTEAFF	TGTGCCAGCTCAAAATTAGACAAGGACACTGAAGCTTTCTTT
TRBV7-3	TRBJ2-7	.	.	CASSSDYSDEQYF	TGTGCCAGCAGCTCGGACTATTCCGACGAGCAGTACTTC
TRBV19	TRBJ1-5	.	TRBD1	CASLKSGQHNQPQHF	TGTGCCAGCCTGAAGTCGGGACAGCACAATCAGCCCCAGCATTTT
TRBV15	TRBJ1-2	.	.	CATGAGNYGYTF	TGTGCCACCGGGGCGGGAAACTATGGCTACACCTTC
TRBV7-9	TRBJ2-5	.	.	CASSKGLRQETQYF	TGTGCCAGCAGCAAGGGACTGAGACAAGAGACCCAGTACTTC
TRBV4-3	TRBJ1-4	.	.	CASSQDRGNEKLFF	TGCGCCAGCAGCCAAGACAGGGGTAATGAAAAACTGTTTTTT
TRBV6-1	TRBJ1-6	few	.	CASSWTAESPLHF	TGTGCCAGCAGTTGGACAGCCGAGTCACCCCTCCACTTT
TRBV19	TRBJ2-7	.	TRBD2	CASSMLAGVVGEQYF	TGTGCCAGTAGTATGCTAGCGGGAGTTGTAGGTGAGCAGTACTTC
TRBV18	TRBJ1-3	few	.	CASSPPSTAGNTIYF	TGTGCCAGCTCACCACCGAGCACTGCTGGAAACACCATATATTTT
TRBV9	TRBJ2-2	.	TRBD1	CASSVVSTGTTGELFF	TGTGCCAGCAGCGTAGTCTCGACAGGGACCACCGGGGAGCTGTTTTTT
TRBV18	TRBJ1-2	.	.	CASSPDSYGYTF	TGTGCCAGCTCACCGGACAGCTATGGCTACACCTTC
TRBV29-1	TRBJ2-1	.	TRBD1	CSVEGGTGGAESSYNEQFF	TGCAGCGTTGAAGGAGGAACAGGGGGCGCGGAGAGCTCCTACAATGAGCAGTTCTTC
TRBV7-2	TRBJ2-7	.	TRBD2	CASSPLAGGSYEQYF	TGTGCCAGCAGCCCCCTAGCGGGAGGGTCCTACGAGCAGTACTTC
TRBV6-6	TRBJ2-1	few	TRBD2	CASSSGGLAGEQFF	TGTGCCAGCAGTTCCGGCGGACTAGCAGGAGAGCAGTTCTTC
TRBV27	TRBJ2-7	.	.	CASSAPQGSPVTYEQYF	TGTGCCAGCAGTGCACCTCAGGGAAGCCCCGTTACCTACGAGCAGTACTTC
TRBV25-1	TRBJ1-5	once	.	CASSDAGPANQPQHF	TGTGCCAGCAGTGACGCAGGGCCGGCCAATCAGCCCCAGCATTTT
TRBV4-2	TRBJ1-1	.	.	CASSQDSSTRGTEAFF	TGTGCCAGCAGCCAAGATTCTTCGACCAGGGGCACTGAAGCTTTCTTT
TRBV15	TRBJ1-5	.	TRBD1	CATSADRGNQPQHF	TGTGCCACCAGTGCGGACAGGGGTAATCAGCCCCAGCATTTT
TRBV7-2	TRBJ2-1	.	TRBD1	CASTVDRGAYNEQFF	TGTGCCAGCACCGTCGACAGGGGGGCCTACAATGAGCAGTTCTTC
TRBV4-3	TRBJ1-4	.	TRBD1	CASSPGTATNEKLFF	TGCGCCAGCAGCCCGGGGACAGCAACTAATGAAAAACTGTTTTTT
TRBV4-1	TRBJ2-4	.	.	CASSQLPGVSIQYF	TGCGCCAGCAGCCAACTACCGGGGGTCAGCATTCAGTACTTC
TRBV18	TRBJ2-7	once	.	CASSPPARGRDEQYF	TGTGCCAGCTCACCACCGGCCAGGGGTCGCGACGAGCAGTACTTC
TRBV9	TRBJ2-1	.	TRBD2	CASSETGGLSDEQFF	TGTGCCAGCAGCGAGACGGGGGGATTGTCGGATGAGCAGTTCTTC
TRBV7-3	TRBJ1-1	once	.	CASSLYGVREKTEAFF	TGTGCCAGCAGCTTGTACGGCGTGAGGGAGAAGACTGAAGCTTTCTTT
TRBV19	TRBJ1-5	.	TRBD1	CASSIKTGVNQPQHF	TGTGCCAGTAGTATAAAGACAGGGGTCAATCAGCCCCAGCATTTT
TRBV5-1	TRBJ1-5	.	TRBD1	CASRSGDRGIEPQHF	TGCGCCAGCAGAAGCGGGGACAGGGGTATAGAGCCCCAGCATTTT
TRBV27	TRBJ1-2	.	.	CASSFGGAGGYTF	TGTGCCAGCAGTTTTGGGGGAGCGGGCGGCTACACCTTC
TRBV11-3	TRBJ2-5	.	.	CASSLGYSVETQYF	TGTGCCAGCAGCTTAGGGTATAGTGTGGAGACCCAGTACTTC
TRBV6-4	TRBJ1-5	.	TRBD1	CASSTDRGGQPQHF	TGTGCCAGTTCTACCGACAGGGGTGGCCAGCCCCAGCATTTT
TRBV27	TRBJ1-2	.	.	CASSLSGANYGYTF	TGTGCCAGCAGTTTATCAGGAGCTAACTATGGCTACACCTTC
TRBV28	TRBJ2-7	.	.	CASSLLQGTIYEQYF	TGTGCCAGCAGTTTATTACAGGGAACAATCTACGAGCAGTACTTC
TRBV29-1	TRBJ2-1	.	.	CSVEKTYNEQFF	TGCAGCGTTGAAAAGACTTATAATGAGCAGTTCTTC